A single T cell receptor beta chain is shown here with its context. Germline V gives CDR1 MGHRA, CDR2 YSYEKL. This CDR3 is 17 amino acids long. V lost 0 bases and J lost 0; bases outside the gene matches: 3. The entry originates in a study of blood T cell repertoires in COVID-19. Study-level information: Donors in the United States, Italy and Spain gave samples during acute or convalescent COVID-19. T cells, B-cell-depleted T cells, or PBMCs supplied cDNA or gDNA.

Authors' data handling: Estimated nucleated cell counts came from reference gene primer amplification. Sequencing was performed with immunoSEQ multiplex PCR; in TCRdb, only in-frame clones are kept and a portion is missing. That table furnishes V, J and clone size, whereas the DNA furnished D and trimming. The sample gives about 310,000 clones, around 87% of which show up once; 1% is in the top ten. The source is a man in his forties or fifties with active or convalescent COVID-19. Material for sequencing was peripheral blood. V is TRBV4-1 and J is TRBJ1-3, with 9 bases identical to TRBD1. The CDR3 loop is CASSQDWTGASGNTIYF. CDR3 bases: TGCGCCAGCAGCCAAGATTGGACAGGGGCCTCTGGAAACACCATATATTTT.